A single sample is the source of the 9 T cell receptor beta chains below, sequenced in a study of T-cell memory formation after mild COVID-19. Using its own MiXCR run on the 5' RACE reads, TCRdb lists one record per CDR3 protein. The data contain more than 250,000 distinct CDR3 sequences, roughly 15% of them singletons. Sequenced material: PBMCs or a T cell subset sorted from them (not recorded which). The receptors originated from a man between 18 and 35 years old who had mild COVID-19 (a few samples of this study predate the infection). Cell type and time point are not known.

This chain connects TRBV6-4 to TRBJ2-1; 10 bases fit TRBD2. The CDR3 is 15 amino acids. The germline V gene has CDR1 MRHNA and CDR2 SNTAGT. The ends lost 3 bases at V and 6 bases at J; junction bases unmatched: 5. The CDR3 coding sequence is TGTGCCAGCAGTGAGGTAGCGGGGGGACCCAATGAGCAGTTCTTC. Translating it yields CASSEVAGGPNEQFF.

The chain recombines TRBV6-2 or TRBV6-3 with TRBJ2-3; TRBD2 is a possible D gene (5 bases). Trimming cost V 3 bases and J 7 bases, with 11 bases left between them. Germline V CDR1 and CDR2: MNHEY, SVGEGT. This CDR3 spans 13 amino acids. CDR3 DNA sequence: TGTGCCAGCAGTTATATCGAGACTAATACGCAGTATTTT. Protein: CASSYIETNTQYF.

The gene calls are TRBV10-3 and TRBJ1-3; D gene ambiguous. This CDR3 has 14 amino acids. Looked up from germline, CDR1 is ENHRY and CDR2 is SYGVKD. Trimming stripped 10 bases from V and 0 bases from J, with 13 bases between. DNA of the CDR3: TGTGCCACCGGCCAGGCGGTCTCTGGAAACACCATATATTTT. It codes for CATGQAVSGNTIYF.

V gene TRBV6-1 combines with J gene TRBJ2-5; D gene ambiguous. This CDR3 is 13 amino acids long. Trimming shortened V by 3 bases and J by 1 base, and 6 bases separated the two germline ends. From germline, CDR1 is MNHNS and CDR2 SASEGT. CDR3 bases: TGTGCCAGCAGTGACGGGCTCCAAGAGACCCAGTACTTC. Its translation is CASSDGLQETQYF.

The V gene is TRBV5-1, the J gene TRBJ1-1; D may be TRBD1 (5 bases). Germline V gene sequence: CDR1 SGHRS, CDR2 YFSETQ. Trimming removed 5 bases from V and 2 bases from J, with 22 bases in between. The CDR3 loop spans 17 amino acids. CDR3 DNA: TGCGCCAGCAGGGTTGGGACCGTCGGCCGAGGAAACACTGAAGCTTTCTTT. Protein product: CASRVGTVGRGNTEAFF.

This clonotype was recorded many times. This chain connects TRBV12-3 or TRBV12-4 to TRBJ1-3; 9 nucleotides line up with TRBD1. V lost 3 bases, J lost 4 bases, and 4 bases stayed unmatched. This CDR3 region has 15 residues. The CDR3 here is CASSFGTGIGNTIYF. The DNA for the CDR3 is TGTGCCAGCAGTTTTGGGACAGGGATCGGAAACACCATATATTTT.

This clonotype was observed a few times. V usage is TRBV5-1 and J usage is TRBJ2-7; 9 bases are a match to TRBD1. This CDR3 has 15 residues. Trimming removed 0 bases from V and 2 bases from J; junction bases left unmatched: 3. The germline V gene encodes CDR1 SGHRS and CDR2 YFSETQ. The chain's CDR3 is CASSLGQGEAYEQYV. The DNA for the CDR3 is TGCGCCAGCAGCTTGGGACAGGGGGAAGCCTACGAGCAGTACGTC.

This clonotype was detected only a few times. J is TRBJ1-2 and V is TRBV6-5, with a tentative D call TRBD1 (6 bases). V gave up 6 bases and J gave up 3 bases, with 17 bases separating them. The CDR3 has 15 amino acids. Germline V gene sequence: CDR1 MNHEY, CDR2 SVGAGI. CDR3 amino acids: CASRGTGGPYYGYTF. In DNA form, the CDR3 reads TGTGCCAGCAGGGGTACGGGGGGCCCCTACTATGGCTACACCTTC.

The CDR3 here is CASSKIALLNTGELFF. The CDR3 region has the DNA TGTGCCAGCAGCAAGATAGCGCTACTGAACACCGGGGAGCTGTTTTTT. This chain links TRBV7-9 with TRBJ2-2; maybe TRBD2 (5 bases). Trimming removed 5 bases from V and 1 base from J, with 14 bases in between. The germline CDR1 and CDR2 sequences are SEHNR and FQNEAQ (reference sequence). The CDR3 totals 16 residues. Combining the CDR3 with reference TRBV7-9 and TRBJ2-2 gives the whole variable domain DTGVSQNPRHKITKRGQNVTFRCDPISEHNRLYWYRQTLGQGPEFLTYFQNEAQLEKSRLLSDRFSAERPKGSFSTLEIQRTEQGDSAMYLCASSKIALLNTGELFFGEGSRLTVL.